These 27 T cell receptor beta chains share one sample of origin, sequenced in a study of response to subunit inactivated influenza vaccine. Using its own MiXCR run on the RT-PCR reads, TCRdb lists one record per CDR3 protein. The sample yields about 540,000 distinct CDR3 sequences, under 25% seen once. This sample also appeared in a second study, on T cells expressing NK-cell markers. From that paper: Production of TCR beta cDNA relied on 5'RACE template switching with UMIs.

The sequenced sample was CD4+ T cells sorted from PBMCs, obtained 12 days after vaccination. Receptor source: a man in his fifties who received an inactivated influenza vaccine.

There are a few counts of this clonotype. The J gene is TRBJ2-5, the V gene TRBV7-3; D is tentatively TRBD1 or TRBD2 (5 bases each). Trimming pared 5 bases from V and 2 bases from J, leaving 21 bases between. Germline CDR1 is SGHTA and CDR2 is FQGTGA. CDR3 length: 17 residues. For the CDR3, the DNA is TGTGCCAGCAGCCTCCGCCCTCGTGGGACGCAACAAGAGACCCAGTACTTC. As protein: CASSLRPRGTQQETQYF.

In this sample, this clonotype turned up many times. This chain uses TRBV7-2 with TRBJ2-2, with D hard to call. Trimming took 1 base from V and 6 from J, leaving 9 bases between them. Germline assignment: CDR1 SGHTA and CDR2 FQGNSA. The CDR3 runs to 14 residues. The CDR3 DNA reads TGTGCCAGCAGCTTAGGAGGAGCTTCCGGGGAGCTGTTTTTT. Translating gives CASSLGGASGELFF.

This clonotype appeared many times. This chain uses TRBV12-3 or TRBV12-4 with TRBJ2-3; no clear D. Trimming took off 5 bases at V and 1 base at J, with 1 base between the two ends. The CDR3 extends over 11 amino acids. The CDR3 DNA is TGTGCCAGCAGTCGCACAGATACGCAGTATTTT. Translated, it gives CASSRTDTQYF.

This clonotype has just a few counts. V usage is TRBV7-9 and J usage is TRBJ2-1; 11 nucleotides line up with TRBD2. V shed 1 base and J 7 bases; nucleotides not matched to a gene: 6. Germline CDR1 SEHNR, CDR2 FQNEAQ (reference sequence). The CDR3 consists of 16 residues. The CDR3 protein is CASSLGTSGGRNEQFF. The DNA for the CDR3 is TGTGCCAGCAGCTTAGGTACTAGCGGGGGTAGGAATGAGCAGTTCTTC.

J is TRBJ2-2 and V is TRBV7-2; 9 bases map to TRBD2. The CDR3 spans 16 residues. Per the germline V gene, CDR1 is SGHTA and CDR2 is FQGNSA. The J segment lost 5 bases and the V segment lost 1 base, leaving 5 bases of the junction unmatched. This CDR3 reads CASSLGLAGLTGELFF. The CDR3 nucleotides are TGTGCCAGCAGCTTAGGGCTAGCGGGGCTGACCGGGGAGCTGTTTTTT. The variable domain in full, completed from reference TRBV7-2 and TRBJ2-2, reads GAGVSQSPSNKVTEKGKDVELRCDPISGHTALYWYRQSLGQGLEFLIYFQGNSAPDKSGLPSDRFSAERTGGSVSTLTIQRTQQEDSAVYLCASSLGLAGLTGELFFGEGSRLTVL.

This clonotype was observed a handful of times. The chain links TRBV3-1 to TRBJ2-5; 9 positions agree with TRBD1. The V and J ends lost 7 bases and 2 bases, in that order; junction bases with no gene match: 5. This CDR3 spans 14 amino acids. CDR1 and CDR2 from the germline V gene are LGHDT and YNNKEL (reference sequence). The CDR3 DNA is TGTGCCAGCAACCGGGACAGGGTACAAGAGACCCAGTACTTC. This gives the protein CASNRDRVQETQYF.

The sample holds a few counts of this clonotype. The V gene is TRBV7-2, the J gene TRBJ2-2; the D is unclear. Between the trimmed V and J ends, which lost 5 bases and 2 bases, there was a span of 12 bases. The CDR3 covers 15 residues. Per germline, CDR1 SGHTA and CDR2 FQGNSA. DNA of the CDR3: TGTGCCAGCAGCCCGTACGCCGCAAACACCGGGGAGCTGTTTTTT. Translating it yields CASSPYAANTGELFF.

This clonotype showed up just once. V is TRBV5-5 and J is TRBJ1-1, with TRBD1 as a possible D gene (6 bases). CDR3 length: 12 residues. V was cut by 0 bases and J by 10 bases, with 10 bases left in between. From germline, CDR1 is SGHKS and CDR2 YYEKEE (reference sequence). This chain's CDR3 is CASSLDTGRAFF. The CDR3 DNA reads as TGTGCCAGCAGCTTGGATACAGGGAGAGCTTTCTTT.

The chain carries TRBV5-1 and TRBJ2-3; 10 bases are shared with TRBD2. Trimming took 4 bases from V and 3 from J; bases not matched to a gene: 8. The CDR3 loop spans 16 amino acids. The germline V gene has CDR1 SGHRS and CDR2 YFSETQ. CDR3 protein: CASSPGLAETTDTQYF. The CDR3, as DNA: TGCGCCAGCAGCCCCGGACTAGCGGAAACTACAGATACGCAGTATTTT.

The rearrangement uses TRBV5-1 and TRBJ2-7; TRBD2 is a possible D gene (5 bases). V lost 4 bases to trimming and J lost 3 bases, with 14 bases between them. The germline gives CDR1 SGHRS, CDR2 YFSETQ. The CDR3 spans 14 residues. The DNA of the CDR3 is TGCGCCAGCAGCGGTAGTGGGAGCGGCTACGAGCAGTACTTC. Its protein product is CASSGSGSGYEQYF.

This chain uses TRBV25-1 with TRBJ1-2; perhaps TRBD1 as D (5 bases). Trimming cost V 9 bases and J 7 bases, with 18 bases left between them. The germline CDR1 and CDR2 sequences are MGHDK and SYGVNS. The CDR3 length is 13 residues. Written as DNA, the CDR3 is TGTGCCAGACAGGAGCCGTTACTGTTTGGCTACACCTTC. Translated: CARQEPLLFGYTF.

CDR3 bases: TGTGCCAGCAGTTTAGTGGGGGAGCTTGCGGCTTTCTTT. Its translation is CASSLVGELAAFF. The chain employs TRBV28 and TRBJ1-1; tentatively, D is TRBD1 (5 bases). The CDR3 length is 13 residues. V lost 2 bases, J lost 11 bases, and 15 bases lay in between. Germline assignment: CDR1 MDHEN and CDR2 SYDVKM.

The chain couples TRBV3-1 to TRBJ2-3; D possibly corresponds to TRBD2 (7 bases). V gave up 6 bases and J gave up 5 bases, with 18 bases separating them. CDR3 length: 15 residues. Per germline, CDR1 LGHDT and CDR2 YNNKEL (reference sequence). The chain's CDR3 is CASRSVGGQGDTQYF. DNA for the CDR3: TGTGCCAGCAGGAGCGTCGGGGGGCAGGGAGATACGCAGTATTTT.

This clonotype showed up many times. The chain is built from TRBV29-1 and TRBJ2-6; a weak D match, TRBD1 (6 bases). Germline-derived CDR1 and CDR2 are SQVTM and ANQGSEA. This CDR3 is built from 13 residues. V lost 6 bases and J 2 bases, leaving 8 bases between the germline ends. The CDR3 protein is CSVYRAGANVLTF. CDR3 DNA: TGCAGCGTCTACAGGGCTGGGGCCAACGTCCTGACTTTC.

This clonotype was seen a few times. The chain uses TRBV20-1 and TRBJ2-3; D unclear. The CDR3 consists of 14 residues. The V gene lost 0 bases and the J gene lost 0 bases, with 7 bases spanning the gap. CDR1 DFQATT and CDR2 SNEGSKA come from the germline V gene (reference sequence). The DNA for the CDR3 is TGCAGTGCTAGAGAGGGCAGAAGCACAGATACGCAGTATTTT. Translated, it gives CSAREGRSTDTQYF.

The CDR3 nucleotides read TGTGCCAGCAGTCAAAGCGGGAACTCCTACAATGAGCAGTTCTTC. Amino acid sequence: CASSQSGNSYNEQFF. The rearrangement uses TRBV2 and TRBJ2-1, with TRBD2 matching over 7 bases. V was pared by 5 bases and J by 0 bases, with 4 bases of the junction left unmatched. This CDR3 contains 15 residues. CDR1 is SNHLY and CDR2 is FYNNEI in the germline V gene.

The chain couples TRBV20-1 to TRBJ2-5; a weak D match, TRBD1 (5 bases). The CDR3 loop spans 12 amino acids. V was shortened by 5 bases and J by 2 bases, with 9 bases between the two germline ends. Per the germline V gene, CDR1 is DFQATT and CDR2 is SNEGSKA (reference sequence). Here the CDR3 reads CSALDRQETQYF. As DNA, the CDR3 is TGCAGTGCTCTCGACAGACAAGAGACCCAGTACTTC.

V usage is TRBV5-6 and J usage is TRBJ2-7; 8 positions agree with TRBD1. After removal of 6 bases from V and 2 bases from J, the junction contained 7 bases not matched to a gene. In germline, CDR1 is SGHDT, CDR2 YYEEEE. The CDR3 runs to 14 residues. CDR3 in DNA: TGTGCCAGCAACAACCGGGACAGGCCCTACGAGCAGTACTTC. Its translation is CASNNRDRPYEQYF.

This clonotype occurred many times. The DNA for the CDR3 is TGCAGTGCTAGAGGGGGCGGGACAGGTAACAAAGAGCCCCAGCATTTT. It translates to CSARGGGTGNKEPQHF. The chain carries TRBV20-1 and TRBJ1-5, with TRBD1 identical over 8 bases. CDR3 length: 16 amino acids. V dropped 1 base and J dropped 8; count of bases not matched to a gene: 13. CDR1 and CDR2 (germline): DFQATT, SNEGSKA (reference sequence).

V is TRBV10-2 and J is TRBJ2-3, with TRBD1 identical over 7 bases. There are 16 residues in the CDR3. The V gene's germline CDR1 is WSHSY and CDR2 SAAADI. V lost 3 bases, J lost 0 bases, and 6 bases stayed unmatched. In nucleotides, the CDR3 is TGCGCCAGCAGTGATAAGGGGACAGTGAGCACAGATACGCAGTATTTT. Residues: CASSDKGTVSTDTQYF.

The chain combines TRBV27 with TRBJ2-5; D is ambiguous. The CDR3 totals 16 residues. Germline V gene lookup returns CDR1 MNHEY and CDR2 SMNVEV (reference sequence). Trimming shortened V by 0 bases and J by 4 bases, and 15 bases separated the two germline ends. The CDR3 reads CASSLSYRRVGETQYF. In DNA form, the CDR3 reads TGTGCCAGCAGTTTATCGTACCGGAGAGTGGGAGAGACCCAGTACTTC.

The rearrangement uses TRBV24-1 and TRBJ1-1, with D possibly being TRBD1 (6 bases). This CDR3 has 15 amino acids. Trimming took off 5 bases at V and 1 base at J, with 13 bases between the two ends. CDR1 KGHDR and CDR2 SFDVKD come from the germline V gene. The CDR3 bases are TGTGCCACCAGTGGTATTCGGGGGGCGAACACTGAAGCTTTCTTT. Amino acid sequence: CATSGIRGANTEAFF.

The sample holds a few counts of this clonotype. CDR3 amino acids: CASSLGLAATGELFF. The CDR3, as DNA: TGTGCCAGCAGCCTCGGACTAGCAGCCACCGGGGAGCTGTTTTTT. The chain carries TRBV12-3 or TRBV12-4 and TRBJ2-2; 8 positions agree with TRBD2. CDR3 size: 15 residues. V shed 6 bases, J shed 4 bases, and the junction held 7 bases outside the gene matches.

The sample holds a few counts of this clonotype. The CDR3 DNA reads TGCAGTGCTGGGGGGGCTAGCAATCAGCCCCAGCATTTT. This sequence encodes CSAGGASNQPQHF. The rearrangement uses TRBV20-1 and TRBJ1-5; weak D call: TRBD1 (6 bases). Trimming removed 5 bases from V and 0 bases from J, with 8 bases in between. Looked up from germline, CDR1 is DFQATT and CDR2 is SNEGSKA (reference sequence). The CDR3 has 13 amino acids.

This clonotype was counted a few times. This chain's CDR3 is CASSLFSQGAGELFF. In DNA, the CDR3 is TGTGCCAGCAGTTTATTCTCGCAGGGTGCCGGGGAGCTGTTTTTT. The V gene is TRBV27, the J gene TRBJ2-2; TRBD1 might be the D (5 bases). Trimming shortened V by 1 base and J by 6 bases, and 12 bases separated the two germline ends. Germline V gene lookup returns CDR1 MNHEY and CDR2 SMNVEV (reference sequence). The CDR3 runs 15 residues.

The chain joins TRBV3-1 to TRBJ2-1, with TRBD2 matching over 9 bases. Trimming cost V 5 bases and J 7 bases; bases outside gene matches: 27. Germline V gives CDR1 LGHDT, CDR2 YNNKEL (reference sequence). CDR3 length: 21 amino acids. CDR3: CASSFRPPVVAGDPGRNEQFF. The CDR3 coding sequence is TGTGCCAGCAGCTTTCGTCCCCCAGTGGTAGCGGGAGACCCCGGTCGTAATGAGCAGTTCTTC.

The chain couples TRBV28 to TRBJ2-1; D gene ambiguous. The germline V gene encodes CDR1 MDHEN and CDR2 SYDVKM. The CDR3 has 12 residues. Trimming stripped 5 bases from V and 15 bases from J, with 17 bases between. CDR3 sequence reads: CASSPLKLGWFF. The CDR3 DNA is TGTGCCAGCAGTCCACTGAAACTCGGTTGGTTCTTC.